A single T cell receptor (beta chain) is shown here with its context. V lost 4 bases and J 0 bases, leaving 11 bases between the germline ends. The length of the CDR3 is 15 residues. CDR1 is SGHNT and CDR2 is YYREEE in the germline V gene (reference sequence). This entry is derived from a study of cytomegalovirus exposure and HLA in healthy donors. Vbeta (60) and Jbeta (13) primers were used in the PCR. This table comes from immunoSEQ multiplex PCR, and its TCRdb copy is limited to in-frame clones, with some not included. The sample carries 150,000 to 200,000 clones, 70% to 80% recorded once. This chain connects TRBV5-4 to TRBJ1-5, with D possibly being TRBD1 (6 bases). Material for sequencing was PBMCs. The sequence was obtained from a woman aged 30 to 39 in good health and CMV-seropositive. The DNA for the CDR3 is TGTGCCAGCAGCCCAGGGGTAAATAGCAATCAGCCCCAGCATTTT. This translates into CASSPGVNSNQPQHF.